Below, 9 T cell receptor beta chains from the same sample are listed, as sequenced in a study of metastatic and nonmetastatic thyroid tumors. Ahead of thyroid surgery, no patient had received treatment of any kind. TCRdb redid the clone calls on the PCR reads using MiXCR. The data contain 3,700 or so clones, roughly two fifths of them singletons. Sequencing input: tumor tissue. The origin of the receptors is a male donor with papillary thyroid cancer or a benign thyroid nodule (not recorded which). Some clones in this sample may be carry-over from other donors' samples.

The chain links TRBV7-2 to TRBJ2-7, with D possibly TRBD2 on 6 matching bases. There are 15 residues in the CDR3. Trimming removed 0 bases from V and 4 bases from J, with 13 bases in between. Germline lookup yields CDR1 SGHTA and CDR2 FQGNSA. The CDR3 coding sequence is TGTGCCAGCAGCTTAGCCCCTCGGGAGTATTACGAGCAGTACTTC. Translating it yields CASSLAPREYYEQYF.

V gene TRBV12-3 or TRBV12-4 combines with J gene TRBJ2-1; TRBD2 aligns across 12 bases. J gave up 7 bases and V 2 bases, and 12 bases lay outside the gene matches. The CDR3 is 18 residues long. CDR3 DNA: TGTGCCAGCAGTTTACTGACTAGCGGGAGTCGAAAGGGGAATGAGCAGTTCTTC. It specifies CASSLLTSGSRKGNEQFF.

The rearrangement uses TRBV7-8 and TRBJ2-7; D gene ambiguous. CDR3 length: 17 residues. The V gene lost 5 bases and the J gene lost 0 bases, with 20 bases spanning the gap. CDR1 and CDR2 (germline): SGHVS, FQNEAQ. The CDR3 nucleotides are TGTGCCAGCAGCCCTCCCGAAGGTGCGACCGGCTCCTACGAGCAGTACTTC. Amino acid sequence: CASSPPEGATGSYEQYF.

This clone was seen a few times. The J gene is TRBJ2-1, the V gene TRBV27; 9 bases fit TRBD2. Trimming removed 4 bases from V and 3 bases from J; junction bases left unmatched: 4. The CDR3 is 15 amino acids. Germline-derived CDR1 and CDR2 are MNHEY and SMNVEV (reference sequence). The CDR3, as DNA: TGTGCCAGCAGTTATCGTAGCGGGAGCTACAATGAGCAGTTCTTC. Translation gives CASSYRSGSYNEQFF.

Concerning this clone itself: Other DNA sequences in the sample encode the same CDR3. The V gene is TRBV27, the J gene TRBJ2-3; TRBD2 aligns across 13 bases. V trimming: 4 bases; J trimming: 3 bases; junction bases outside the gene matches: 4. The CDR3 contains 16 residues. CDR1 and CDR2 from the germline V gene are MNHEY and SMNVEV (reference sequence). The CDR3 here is CASSSRLAGGTDTQYF. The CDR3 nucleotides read TGTGCCAGCAGTTCCCGACTAGCGGGAGGAACAGATACGCAGTATTTT.

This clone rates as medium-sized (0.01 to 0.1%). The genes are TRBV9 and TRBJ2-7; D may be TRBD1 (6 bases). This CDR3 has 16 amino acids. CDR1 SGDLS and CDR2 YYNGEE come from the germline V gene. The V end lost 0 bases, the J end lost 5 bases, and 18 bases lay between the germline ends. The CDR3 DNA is TGTGCCAGCAGCGTAGGCAATCAGGGGCTCTATGACGAGCAGTACTTC. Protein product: CASSVGNQGLYDEQYF.

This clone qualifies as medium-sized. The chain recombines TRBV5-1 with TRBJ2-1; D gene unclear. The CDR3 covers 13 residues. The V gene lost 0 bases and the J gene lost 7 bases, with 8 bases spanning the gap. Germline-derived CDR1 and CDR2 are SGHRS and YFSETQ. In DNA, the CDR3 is TGCGCCAGCAGCTTGGGAACCTCAAATGAGCAGTTCTTC. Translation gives CASSLGTSNEQFF.

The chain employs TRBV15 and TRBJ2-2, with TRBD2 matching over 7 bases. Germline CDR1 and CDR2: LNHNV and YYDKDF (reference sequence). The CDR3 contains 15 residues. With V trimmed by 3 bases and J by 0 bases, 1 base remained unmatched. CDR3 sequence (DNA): TGTGCCACCAGCAGCGGGAGGCCGAACACCGGGGAGCTGTTTTTT. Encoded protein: CATSSGRPNTGELFF.

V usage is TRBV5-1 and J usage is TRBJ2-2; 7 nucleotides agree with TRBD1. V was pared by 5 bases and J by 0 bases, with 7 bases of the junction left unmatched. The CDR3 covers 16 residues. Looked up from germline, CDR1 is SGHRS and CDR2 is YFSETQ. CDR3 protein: CASSKGAYANTGELFF. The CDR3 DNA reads TGCGCCAGCAGTAAGGGGGCTTACGCGAACACCGGGGAGCTGTTTTTT.